A single T cell receptor beta chain is shown here with its context. The table lists this clonotype with a few counts. Its antigen remains undetermined. Base qualities are not at hand, and no much larger clone is one base apart. A patient counted as having stable Graves' hyperthyroidism if no progression to ophthalmopathy occurred over 18 months of follow-up. Hyperthyroidism patients were aged 18 to 65 years and newly diagnosed, with disease duration of less than 2 months. The study excluded patients with uncontrolled infections, other autoimmune diseases, pregnancy or lactation. Diagnoses were based on clinical symptoms, serum thyroxine and TRAb, thyroid ultrasound and orbital computed tomography. Ficoll-Paque density gradient centrifugation was used to isolate PBMCs from about 10 ml of fresh peripheral blood. Trizol reagent was used to extract total RNA, and RNA quality was then checked on an Agilent 2100 Bioanalyzer.

TCR beta CDR3 regions were amplified from RNA transcripts. A first-round RT-PCR of the TCR CDR3 used the HTBI primer set with the Qiagen OneStep RT-PCR kit. Libraries were constructed in a second round of multiplex PCR, after which size selection and purification were performed. Libraries were sequenced paired-end with 100 bp reads on an Illumina HiSeq2000. The source study handled its data this way. SOAPnuke was used to process the raw data, with reads discarded if the reads contained adapters or uncalled bases, had a mean Phred below 15, or lacked an exact constant-primer or identifier match. High-quality paired reads were merged using COPE v1.2.5, and each unique nucleotide sequence was defined as a clonotype. MiTCR v1.1 was used to align clonotypes to the IMGT TRBV, TRBD and TRBJ reference segments. Analysis was restricted to V-J combinations with a frequency above 0.0001, which covered roughly 99% of repertoires. The TCS score was defined as F50 (clonal expansion) divided by E x V (chaos), with BLOSUM62-based TCRdist calculated between CDR3 peptides within each V-J. Welch's t-statistics and random forest reduced fewer than 550 V-J features to around 14, which were used in a naive Bayes classifier (R e1071). Thyroid-blood repertoire similarity was quantified with the Morisita-Horn index. The public reads were run again by TCRdb, first through fastp at Q25 and then through MiXCR, and only productive beta chains were kept. Rows are combined by CDR3 protein, so each entry shows the most common genes and DNA. V and J calls and clone size were set by TCRdb, not the authors. The sample table holds 750,000 to 950,000 distinct CDR3 sequences, of which 35% to 40% were seen once. Together, the top ten hold over 8% of the sample.

This specimen comes from a study of T cells in Graves' hyperthyroidism and ophthalmopathy (dated by TCRdb to between 2018 and 2021). Study-level background: Peripheral blood samples were taken at the time of initial diagnosis, prior to any treatment. A discovery cohort of around 98 patients, roughly 45 with Graves' ophthalmopathy and approximately 57 with stable Graves' hyperthyroidism, was used to find distinguishing TCR V-J signatures. Whether ophthalmopathy could be predicted prospectively was tested in an independent validation cohort made up of 18 to 20 hyperthyroidism patients plus 17 patients who later progressed to ophthalmopathy. Thyroid tissue and blood T-cell repertoires from roughly six Graves' hyperthyroidism patients were also compared in the study. The paper reports TCR Vbeta CDR3 sequencing of some 140 peripheral blood samples: around 45 ophthalmopathy, roughly 80 hyperthyroidism and around 17 progressor patients. Once sampling was done, hyperthyroidism patients were given methimazole at a starting dose of 30 mg daily, whereas ophthalmopathy patients were given high-dose intravenous methylprednisolone. For training and testing, the 110 or so patients in the discovery cohort were randomly divided in a 7:3 ratio. The paper as a whole reports these results and caveats: Most expanded thyroid clonotypes (frequency above 0.001) were also found in blood, which suggests that blood repertoires may mirror thyroid immune responses. No statistical method was used to fix the sample size in advance, and group allocation was not hidden from the investigators. In validation, progression to ophthalmopathy was predicted by the model with nearly 71% sensitivity and just over 72% specificity, a median of roughly six months before onset. Ophthalmopathy was separated from stable hyperthyroidism by a 13 V-J signature model, with 85% to 90% sensitivity and approximately 84% specificity obtained in cross-validation and 80%/75% obtained in testing.

Per the germline V gene, SGHTA is the CDR1 and FQGNSA is the CDR2. The CDR3 measures 14 amino acids from cysteine to phenylalanine. Only the CDR3 portion is preserved as DNA: 42 bases, with reading frame beginning at the first base. V is clipped by 7 bases and J by 2 bases, and the sequence between their germline boundaries is 15 bases long. The sequence is built from TRBV7-2 and TRBJ2-7; TRBD1 is perhaps the D gene, given 5 matching bases. Material for sequencing was blood. This TCR was sampled from a man younger than 35 with Graves' hyperthyroidism. The DNA is TGTGCCAGCACCCTGACAGTTTTCCCCTACGAGCAGTACTTC. Its amino acids are CASTLTVFPYEQYF.